The rows below give T cell receptor beta chains drawn from one sample of a study of blood T cells in healthy people across ages. TCRdb re-derived calls from the 5' RACE reads in MiXCR, one entry per CDR3 protein. The sample carries approximately 790,000 distinct CDR3 sequences, less than 80% recorded once. Sequenced: blood. All receptors come from a man aged 25 to 45 in good health. The CDR3 runs from the conserved cysteine through the conserved F or W. Fields, in order: J gene, D gene, V gene, CDR3 protein. D genes are given only for firm matches.

TRBJ1-2,TRBD1,TRBV3-1,CASSPKIGGKDYGYTF
TRBJ2-7,.,TRBV7-2,CASSPREGIEQYF
TRBJ2-5,.,TRBV7-2,CASSIPMGRGLEEQYF
TRBJ2-1,TRBD2,TRBV28,CASIGTSGAGQFF
TRBJ2-5,.,TRBV29-1,CSVYREETQYF
.,.,TRBV7-9,CASSFGRSGGQETQYF
TRBJ2-5,.,TRBV7-3,CAPSRPTQETQYF
TRBJ2-7,TRBD1,TRBV9,CASSVATGGTAYEQYF
TRBJ2-5,TRBD2,TRBV4-2,CASSHIVAGGKETQYF
TRBJ2-3,TRBD2,TRBV29-1,CSVEPGTSGGAYTQYF
TRBJ1-2,.,TRBV4-3,CASSQDRRGQSSRGYTF
TRBJ2-3,TRBD2,TRBV6-5,CASSYEKAGGWDTQYF
TRBJ2-3,TRBD1,TRBV5-1,CASNPTTGGIDTQYF
TRBJ2-3,TRBD1,TRBV29-1,CSVCWTGVRTDTQYF
TRBJ2-1,TRBD2,TRBV4-3,CASSHRLARNNEQFF
TRBJ2-1,.,TRBV5-5,CASSTTTSGEQFF
TRBJ1-5,.,TRBV9,CASSRAGDSNQPQHF
.,TRBD1,TRBV6-1,CASSEVGTGSYEQYF
TRBJ2-7,.,TRBV6-2/TRBV6-3,CASSSGPLLIKQYF
TRBJ2-1,.,TRBV20-1,CSARDSFSSYNEQFF
TRBJ1-2,TRBD1,TRBV4-3,CASSQDLGQGPYTF
TRBJ2-4,.,TRBV6-5,CASSDRKNIQYF
TRBJ1-2,TRBD1,TRBV20-1,CSAITPGQGSRPGYTF
TRBJ1-4,.,TRBV5-4,CASTLGPRRATNEKLFF
TRBJ1-4,.,TRBV9,CASSLPKGATNEKLFF
TRBJ2-3,TRBD1,TRBV7-2,CASSLSTGGAGDTQYF
TRBJ1-5,.,TRBV9,CGSSVGVANQPQHF
TRBJ2-7,.,TRBV6-5,CASRRAYEQYF
TRBJ2-7,.,TRBV6-2/TRBV6-3,CASSYSSNRIYEQYF
.,.,TRBV9,CASSGRDNSYEQYF
TRBJ2-1,TRBD1,TRBV20-1,CSASSPTGNEQFF
TRBJ2-1,.,TRBV28,CASSSAGGGQDYNEQFF
TRBJ2-7,.,TRBV20-1,CSARDLTGAYEQYF
TRBJ2-7,.,TRBV6-1,CASSADGVGNEQYF
TRBJ1-1,.,TRBV12-3/TRBV12-4,CASTPQGRTEAFF
TRBJ1-5,TRBD1,TRBV10-3,CAISESLGTGNQPQHF
.,TRBD1,TRBV7-2,CASSLNSRGYEQYF
TRBJ2-7,TRBD1,TRBV6-5,CASRPGTGYRDEQYF
.,TRBD2,TRBV4-2,CASSQSLGLAIYEQYF
TRBJ1-2,TRBD1,TRBV5-5,CASSLTGVDGYTF
TRBJ1-4,TRBD1,TRBV20-1,CGLDRGNEKLFF
TRBJ2-7,TRBD1,TRBV6-5,CASSRGQGHEQYF
TRBJ2-7,TRBD1,TRBV5-1,CAGSERQGASYEQYF
TRBJ2-7,.,TRBV12-3/TRBV12-4,CASHWRLGSDEQYF
TRBJ1-6,TRBD1,TRBV7-9,CASSEEGARHNSPLHF